This note documents a single T cell receptor beta chain sequence. No antigen is known for it. Per-nucleotide qualities are absent, and no much larger clonotype sits a single base away. The entire amount of isolated RNA was reverse transcribed using the High Capacity cDNA Reverse Transcription Kit, so the sequenced TCRB transcripts were expressed ones. Deep immunoSEQ sequencing was applied to naive, central memory and regulatory T cell samples, giving an average of roughly 3.3 million total reads per sample. After sorted cells were lysed in RLT buffer, RNA was extracted with DNase-treated RNeasy Micro or Mini kits, with the choice depending on cell number. Each cell subset was processed separately to prevent cross-contamination, with patient and healthy donor samples processed together. The immunoSEQ multiplex PCR was used to amplify TCRB sequences from cDNA, yielding 87-bp fragments that span the CDR3 region. Sequencing of the amplicons was performed on the Illumina HiSeq platform. Concerning the study's data processing: Synthetic template baselines were used to correct PCR bias computationally, reads within Hamming distance 2 were collapsed together, and singletons that could not be merged were discarded. Reads were aligned against IMGT so that V, D and J genes, CDR3 length and insertions or deletions at six rearrangement sites could be assigned. Within each subset, clonotype counts were normalized to sorted cell number, and only after that were true diversity and Gini coefficients computed with the tcR R package. Repertoire sharing was quantified using the overlap coefficient calculated on TCRB nucleotide sequences. As a proxy for the pre-selection repertoire, out-of-frame TCRB sequences from naive cells were analyzed. Entries here come from immuneACCESS through TCRdb and include only in-frame sequences with V and J called. Some clones fail to appear in such tables; in the studies checked, an unresolved V gene covers under half of the shortfall, and the cause of the remainder is unknown. V and J calls plus clone size are reproduced from that table; the DNA served to infer D and trimming. Recorded for this sample are under 250,000 clones; roughly an eighth of them occurred a single time. Of the sample, 0.025% to 0.03% falls within the top ten clones.

A single peripheral blood draw of about 120 mL on average was collected from each donor into heparinised tubes. Using a panel that included CD45RO, CCR7, CD25, CD127, CD95 and CD27, naive, central memory, regulatory and stem cell-like memory CD4+ T cells were sorted on a BD FACSAria II. All sorted populations exceeded 95% purity. PBMCs were isolated immediately by Lymphoprep density gradient centrifugation and stained directly without culture. To minimize batch effects, samples were stained and sorted in pairs, one healthy donor with one patient per experiment. This sample was taken from a study of beta chain features in type 1 diabetes listed by TCRdb under 2018. Some background on the complete study: Mean age, gender distribution, total cell number and subset yield did not differ between patients and healthy donors. A total of roughly 98,000,000 sorted cells were examined across all samples, and a strong correlation was observed between cell number per subset and RNA yield. In the study, recently diagnosed type 1 diabetes patients and matched healthy donors were compared on the TCRB repertoires of their sorted circulating CD4+ T cell subsets. Naive and central memory subsets were obtained from all 30 or so donors, but regulatory and stem cell-like memory subsets were isolated from only 8 patients and 8 healthy donors. Paper-wide results and their limitations: The naive, central memory and regulatory TCRB repertoires appeared to resemble one another more closely among patients than among healthy donors. Shorter templates might have been favored by PCR, but patient and control samples were amplified and corrected together, so both groups would have been affected equally by any skew. At VDJ recombination sites, type 1 diabetes patients had fewer insertions and more deleted nucleotides, which implies abnormalities in thymic rearrangement. Because cDNA was sequenced instead of genomic DNA, highly expressing activated cells could be over-represented, though the groups showed no difference in activation or CD3 levels. Only small numbers of individuals were included in the HLA sub-analyses, which left unresolved whether HLA type had any influence on TCRB rearrangement. A moderate but significant shortening of TCRB CDR3 length was observed in type 1 diabetes patients in all four CD4+ subsets.

Counted from cysteine to phenylalanine, this CDR3 has 14 amino acids. The DNA shown is the 42-base CDR3, in frame from base 1. From a lookup of the germline V gene (reference sequence), CDR1 and CDR2 are LNHNV and YYDKDF. Trimming at the junction amounts to 5 bases on V and 4 bases on J, and the germline ends lie 12 bases apart. This receptor chain uses TRBV15 and TRBJ1-3, and perhaps TRBD1 as D gene, on 6 matching bases. Sequenced input: naive CD4+ T cells from blood. The sample's cell subset or site label, in plain terms: true naive CD4+ T cells. The receptor was derived from a woman in her thirties or forties in good health. In nucleotides, the sequence is TGTGCCACCAGCTACAGGGCACCCGGAAACACCATATATTTT. Protein translation: CATSYRAPGNTIYF.